This T cell receptor (beta chain) originates from a study of blood T cell repertoires in COVID-19. Sequencing was performed with immunoSEQ multiplex PCR; in TCRdb, only in-frame clones are kept and a portion is missing. Of about 63,000 clones in the sample, around four fifths were seen once. The germline V and J ends were trimmed by 4 bases and 2 bases, with 10 bases remaining between them. The CDR3 length is 14 residues. Germline values: CDR1 PRHDT, CDR2 FYEKMQ (reference sequence). This chain uses TRBV13 with TRBJ2-3; D ambiguous. The receptor was derived from a human donor in a cohort sampled during active COVID-19. Sequences were obtained from peripheral blood. This CDR3 is CASSSQVYTDTQYF. CDR3 in DNA: TGTGCCAGCAGCTCCCAGGTTTACACAGATACGCAGTATTTT. Using reference TRBV13 and TRBJ2-3 for the parts outside the CDR3, the full variable domain is AAGVIQSPRHLIKEKRETATLKCYPIPRHDTVYWYQQGPGQDPQFLISFYEKMQSDKGSIPDRFSAQQFSDYHSELNMSSLELGDSALYFCASSSQVYTDTQYFGPGTRLTVL.